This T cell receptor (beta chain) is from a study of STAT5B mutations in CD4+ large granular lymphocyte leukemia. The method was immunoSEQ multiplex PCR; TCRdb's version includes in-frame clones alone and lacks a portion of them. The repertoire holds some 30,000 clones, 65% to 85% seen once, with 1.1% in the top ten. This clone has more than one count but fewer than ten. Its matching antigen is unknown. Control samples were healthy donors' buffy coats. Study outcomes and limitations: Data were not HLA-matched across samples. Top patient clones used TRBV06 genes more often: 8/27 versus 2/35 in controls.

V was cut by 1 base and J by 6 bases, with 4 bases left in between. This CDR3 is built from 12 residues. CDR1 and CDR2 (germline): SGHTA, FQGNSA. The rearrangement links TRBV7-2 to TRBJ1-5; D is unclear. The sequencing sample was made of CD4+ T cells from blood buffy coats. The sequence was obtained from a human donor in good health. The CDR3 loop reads CASSLGRQPQHF. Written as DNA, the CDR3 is TGTGCCAGCAGCTTAGGCCGTCAGCCCCAGCATTTT.